These 28 T cell receptor beta chains originate from one sample sequenced in a study of shared clonotypes between healthy human individuals (dated by TCRdb to 2018 to 2021). The method was the immunoSEQ multiplex PCR assay. In its TCRdb copy, this immuneACCESS table keeps in-frame sequences only and misses some clones. Where compared with another copy, unresolved V genes explain less than half of these, and the others have no known cause. Here the sample has under 2,500,000 clones; around 95% occur a single time. Of the sample, around 0.13% is held by the ten largest clones. What was sequenced was naive CD4+ T cells sorted from blood. Per the publication, the cell subset or site label means: CD45RA+ positively selected. The source of these receptors is a man aged 18 to 29 in good health.

A single count supports this clone. The genes are TRBV5-1 and TRBJ1-1; D ambiguous. Trimming left V 4 bases short and J 5 bases short, with 12 bases between. CDR1 is SGHRS and CDR2 is YFSETQ in the germline V gene. There are 13 residues in the CDR3. Here the CDR3 reads CASSPGSGTEAFF. CDR3 nucleotide sequence: TGCGCCAGCAGCCCGGGCAGCGGTACTGAAGCTTTCTTT.

The chain joins TRBV7-9 to TRBJ1-6; D is possibly TRBD1 (6 bases). Germline V gives CDR1 SEHNR, CDR2 FQNEAQ (reference sequence). The CDR3 sequence is 15 residues long. Trimming shortened V by 1 base and J by 6 bases, and 10 bases separated the two germline ends. CDR3: CASSLGTGSNSPLHF. CDR3 sequence (DNA): TGTGCCAGCAGCTTAGGAACAGGGAGTAATTCACCCCTCCACTTT.

The chain uses TRBV2 and TRBJ2-3; 7 nucleotides align to TRBD2. J lost 2 bases, V lost 4 bases, and 12 bases had no gene match. This CDR3 is 17 amino acids long. CDR1 is SNHLY, CDR2 FYNNEI, per germline. The chain's CDR3 is CASSGGGAGPITDTQYF. DNA of the CDR3: TGTGCCAGCAGTGGGGGTGGAGCGGGACCGATCACAGATACGCAGTATTTT.

CDR3 amino acids: CAWTKTWPGFGEAFF. The CDR3 nucleotides are TGTGCCTGGACTAAGACATGGCCCGGATTTGGTGAAGCTTTCTTT. The rearrangement uses TRBV30 and TRBJ1-1, with D hard to call. This CDR3 has 15 amino acids. Germline V CDR1 and CDR2: GTSNPN, SVGIG (reference sequence). Trimming pared 4 bases from V and 7 bases from J, leaving 22 bases between.

This chain uses TRBV5-1 with TRBJ2-2, with D hard to call. Between the trimmed V and J ends, which lost 4 bases and 3 bases, there was a span of 10 bases. Germline assignment: CDR1 SGHRS and CDR2 YFSETQ. The CDR3 spans 14 residues. CDR3 coding DNA: TGCGCCAGCAGCCCCGGGTTCGACACCGGGGAGCTGTTTTTT. Translation: CASSPGFDTGELFF.

In this sample, this clone turned up once. The chain uses TRBV10-1 and TRBJ2-3; 7 bases align to TRBD1. V dropped 5 bases and J dropped 1; count of bases not matched to a gene: 3. Looked up from germline, CDR1 is WNHNN and CDR2 is SYGVQD (reference sequence). The CDR3 consists of 14 residues. DNA for the CDR3: TGCGCCAGCAGTCTGCAGGGGGGCACAGATACGCAGTATTTT. Its protein is CASSLQGGTDTQYF.

This clone was observed a single time. The chain links TRBV7-9 to TRBJ2-7, with 7 positions matching TRBD2. The germline V gene has CDR1 SEHNR and CDR2 FQNEAQ (reference sequence). V shed 5 bases, J shed 0 bases, and the junction held 10 bases outside the gene matches. The CDR3 extends over 16 amino acids. The CDR3 sequence: CASSQGPGGGSYEQYF. The CDR3 region has the DNA TGTGCCAGCAGCCAGGGCCCGGGGGGAGGCTCCTACGAGCAGTACTTC.

The chain combines TRBV6-5 with TRBJ1-3, with D possibly matching TRBD1 (5 bases). The CDR3 is made up of 15 amino acids. V was clipped by 0 bases and J by 4 bases, with 10 bases between them. Germline V gives CDR1 MNHEY, CDR2 SVGAGI. This CDR3 is CASSYSPGIGNTIYF. The CDR3 DNA reads TGTGCCAGCAGTTACTCGCCAGGGATCGGAAACACCATATATTTT.

This clone has just one count. The V and J genes are TRBV5-4 and TRBJ2-1, with 9 bases lining up with TRBD2. Trimming at V came to 5 bases and at J to 0 bases, leaving 3 bases not matched to a gene. The CDR3 contains 15 residues. Germline CDR1 SGHNT, CDR2 YYREEE (reference sequence). The CDR3 reads CASRSSGVSYNEQFF. The CDR3 bases are TGTGCCAGCAGGTCTAGCGGGGTCTCCTACAATGAGCAGTTCTTC.

The rearrangement links TRBV14 to TRBJ1-6; tentative D call: TRBD1 (5 bases). Germline lookup yields CDR1 SGHDN and CDR2 FVKESK. The length of the CDR3 is 15 residues. Between the trimmed V and J ends, which lost 3 bases and 6 bases, there was a span of 12 bases. Here the CDR3 reads CASSQGPGINSPLHF. The CDR3 DNA follows: TGTGCCAGCAGCCAGGGCCCAGGGATTAATTCACCCCTCCACTTT. Full variable domain (remainder filled in from reference TRBV14 and TRBJ1-6): EAGVTQFPSHSVIEKGQTVTLRCDPISGHDNLYWYRRVMGKEIKFLLHFVKESKQDESGMPNNRFLAERTGGTYSTLKVQPAELEDSGVYFCASSQGPGINSPLHFGNGTRLTVT.

The V and J genes are TRBV10-3 and TRBJ2-7, with 7 bases identical to TRBD1. CDR1 is ENHRY, CDR2 SYGVKD, per germline. CDR3 length equals 15 residues. After removal of 8 bases from V and 0 bases from J, the junction contained 10 bases not matched to a gene. Here the CDR3 reads CAIGRQGVSSYEQYF. For the CDR3, the DNA is TGTGCCATCGGCCGACAGGGTGTGAGCTCCTACGAGCAGTACTTC.

The chain links TRBV30 to TRBJ1-2, with D hard to call. The CDR3 sequence is 11 residues long. V shed 2 bases and J shed 10 bases, with 11 bases lying between them. The V gene's germline CDR1 is GTSNPN and CDR2 SVGIG (reference sequence). The CDR3 here is CAWSISTLYTF. CDR3 nucleotides: TGTGCCTGGAGTATTTCGACCCTCTACACCTTC.

J is TRBJ2-7 and V is TRBV7-2, with a tentative D call TRBD2 (8 bases). This CDR3 spans 13 amino acids. V was cut by 8 bases and J by 4 bases, with 15 bases left in between. Germline assignment: CDR1 SGHTA and CDR2 FQGNSA. The CDR3 nucleotides read TGTGCCAGCGCGGGGGGACAGAAATACGAGCAGTACTTC. As protein: CASAGGQKYEQYF.

As to this clone: One junction end disagrees with the germline gene, perhaps due to a read error. CDR3 DNA: TGCGTCAGCAGCTTGGGGGACAGGGACACCGGGGAGCTGTTTTTT. Protein product: CVSSLGDRDTGELFF. The chain joins TRBV5-1 to TRBJ2-2; 9 bases align to TRBD1. Per germline, CDR1 SGHRS and CDR2 YFSETQ. The CDR3 is 15 residues long.

V and J are TRBV7-2 and TRBJ2-7; 9 bases line up with TRBD2. Germline V gives CDR1 SGHTA, CDR2 FQGNSA. The CDR3 runs to 13 residues. Trimming took 7 bases from V and 7 from J; bases not matched to a gene: 8. CDR3 region: CASTSGTSWEQYF. CDR3 coding DNA: TGTGCCAGCACCTCCGGGACTAGCTGGGAGCAGTACTTC.

The rearrangement uses TRBV2 and TRBJ1-1; no firm D call. The V and J ends lost 6 bases and 1 base respectively, with 12 bases between them. The V gene's germline CDR1 is SNHLY and CDR2 FYNNEI. There are 14 residues in the CDR3. In DNA, the CDR3 is TGTGCCAGCAGGGGGAAGGAGGGGAACACTGAAGCTTTCTTT. It yields the protein CASRGKEGNTEAFF.

In regard to this clone: A junction boundary mismatches the germline segment, possibly from a read error. The chain recombines TRBV2 with TRBJ2-7, with unresolved D. Germline lookup yields CDR1 SNHLY and CDR2 FYNNEI. The CDR3 length is 12 residues. The CDR3 sequence: CASSGGAYQQYF. Here the CDR3 DNA reads TGTGCCAGCAGTGGTGGCGCCTACCAGCAGTACTTC.

The chain joins TRBV28 to TRBJ2-7, with 8 bases that match TRBD1. This CDR3 has 13 residues. Germline values: CDR1 MDHEN, CDR2 SYDVKM. The CDR3, as DNA: TGTGCGACCAAGGGGACAGGCCGCTACGAGCAGTACTTC. Protein: CATKGTGRYEQYF.

The rearrangement joins TRBV13 to TRBJ2-7, with TRBD1 as a possible D gene (6 bases). The V and J ends lost 1 base and 3 bases respectively, with 10 bases between them. The V gene's germline CDR1 is PRHDT and CDR2 FYEKMQ (reference sequence). CDR3 length: 14 residues. The CDR3 reads CASSLEGQDYEQYF. The CDR3 bases are TGTGCCAGCAGCTTAGAGGGACAAGACTACGAGCAGTACTTC.

Comment on this clone: Other DNA sequences in this specimen translate into the identical CDR3. The chain links TRBV20-1 to TRBJ2-5, with unresolved D. V shed 3 bases and J shed 5 bases, with 4 bases lying between them. The CDR3 has 10 residues. The germline V gene has CDR1 DFQATT and CDR2 SNEGSKA (reference sequence). The CDR3 loop is CSARDETQYF. Here the CDR3 DNA reads TGCAGTGCTAGGGACGAGACCCAGTACTTC.

The chain has TRBV18 and TRBJ1-1, with D unresolved. The CDR3 consists of 12 residues. CDR1 is KGHSH, CDR2 LQKENI, per germline. V lost 0 bases to trimming and J lost 4 bases, with 3 bases between them. This CDR3 is CASSPPFTEAFF. CDR3 coding DNA: TGTGCCAGCTCACCACCTTTCACTGAAGCTTTCTTT.

The V call is TRBV6-5, the J call TRBJ2-1; D might be TRBD1 or TRBD2, each matching 5 bases. Germline CDR1 reads MNHEY; CDR2 reads SVGAGI. The V and J ends lost 7 bases and 7 bases respectively, with 17 bases between them. This CDR3 comprises 14 residues. The CDR3 region is CASTRDGKGNEQFF. The CDR3 DNA is TGTGCCAGCACTCGGGACGGAAAGGGGAATGAGCAGTTCTTC.

This clone was seen a single time. This chain joins TRBV6-5 and TRBJ1-3, with D unclear. The germline V and J ends were trimmed by 7 bases and 4 bases, with 8 bases remaining between them. The CDR3 is 12 residues long. In germline, CDR1 is MNHEY, CDR2 SVGAGI. Written as DNA, the CDR3 is TGTGCCAGCAAAACTTCCGGAAACACCATATATTTT. It yields the protein CASKTSGNTIYF.

This sequence joins TRBV5-5 and TRBJ1-2, with D perhaps TRBD1 (5 bases). This CDR3 contains 13 residues. Germline V CDR1 and CDR2: SGHKS, YYEKEE (reference sequence). Trimming removed 4 bases from V and 5 bases from J, with 12 bases in between. For the CDR3, the DNA is TGTGCCAGCAGCCCGACAGCAGCTTATGGCTACACCTTC. It specifies CASSPTAAYGYTF.

V is TRBV30 and J is TRBJ2-1, with 9 bases lining up with TRBD1. Germline CDR1 GTSNPN, CDR2 SVGIG (reference sequence). The V gene end was trimmed by 8 bases and the J gene end by 5 bases; junction bases not matched to a gene: 10. This CDR3 contains 14 residues. CDR3 sequence: CATFGDRAHNEQFF. The CDR3 region has the DNA TGTGCCACTTTTGGGGACAGGGCGCACAATGAGCAGTTCTTC.

This clone was seen once. This chain links TRBV10-3 with TRBJ2-1; no definite D call. V lost 3 bases to trimming and J lost 6 bases, with 9 bases between them. Germline loops: CDR1 ENHRY, CDR2 SYGVKD. The length of the CDR3 is 13 residues. The CDR3 protein is CAISEMRSNEQFF. In DNA form, the CDR3 reads TGTGCCATCAGTGAAATGAGGTCCAATGAGCAGTTCTTC.

The V gene is TRBV7-3, the J gene TRBJ1-6; D unclear. The CDR3 runs to 13 residues. Germline V gene lookup returns CDR1 SGHTA and CDR2 FQGTGA. Trimming took off 0 bases at V and 9 bases at J, with 6 bases between the two ends. The CDR3 loop reads CASSLTVGSPLHF. The CDR3 coding sequence is TGTGCCAGCAGCTTAACAGTGGGTTCACCCCTCCACTTT.

Only a few counts were recorded for this clone. The chain couples TRBV28 to TRBJ1-6, with a weak D call TRBD1 (5 bases). The CDR3 is 15 residues long. The ends were cut back, 6 bases at V and 5 bases at J, with 14 bases in the middle. Germline values: CDR1 MDHEN, CDR2 SYDVKM. The CDR3 here is CASSPQGVNNSPLHF. In DNA, the CDR3 is TGTGCCAGCAGCCCCCAGGGTGTGAATAATTCACCCCTCCACTTT.